A selection of T cell receptor beta chains follows, all from one sample in a study of blood T cell repertoires in COVID-19. Assay: immunoSEQ multiplex PCR; the TCRdb copy retains only in-frame clones and omits some. The table has over 200,000 clones, nearly 85% seen once. Input material: peripheral blood. The receptor source for this set is a woman younger than 45 with COVID-19, enrolled during active disease. Each CDR3 is given with its conserved first and last residue. Fields, in order: D gene, CDR3 length, J gene, clone size, V gene, CDR3 DNA, CDR3 protein. A D gene is named only where the DNA matches it firmly. Only part of the rows carry a size: once, few, many, or a class if the clone is expanded.

D: .
length: 13
J: TRBJ2-1
size: .
V: TRBV19
DNA: TGTGCCAGTAGTATCCAGATGTACAATGAGCAGTTCTTC
CDR3: CASSIQMYNEQFF

D: .
length: 14
J: TRBJ1-2
size: .
V: TRBV27
DNA: TGTGCCAGCAGTAGTTCGGTTCATAACTATGGCTACACCTTC
CDR3: CASSSSVHNYGYTF

D: .
length: 15
J: TRBJ2-1
size: .
V: TRBV5-1
DNA: TGCGCCAGCAGGCCTCTAGCGAGCTCCTACAATGAGCAGTTCTTC
CDR3: CASRPLASSYNEQFF

D: TRBD1
length: 14
J: TRBJ2-5
size: .
V: TRBV19
DNA: TGTGCCAGTAGTGTACAGGGGTTAGCAGAGACCCAGTACTTC
CDR3: CASSVQGLAETQYF

D: .
length: 15
J: TRBJ1-5
size: .
V: TRBV28
DNA: TGTGCCAGCAGTCCCAAGGGGATAGACAATCAGCCCCAGCATTTT
CDR3: CASSPKGIDNQPQHF

D: .
length: 14
J: TRBJ1-2
size: many
V: TRBV7-2
DNA: TGTGCCAGCAGCCCCTATCGGGGAAGCGATGGCTACACCTTC
CDR3: CASSPYRGSDGYTF

D: .
length: 17
J: TRBJ2-6
size: few
V: TRBV18
DNA: TGTGCCAGCTCACCACCGGGGGCCTCCTCTGGGGCCAACGTCCTGACTTTC
CDR3: CASSPPGASSGANVLTF

D: TRBD1
length: 15
J: TRBJ2-5
size: .
V: TRBV20-1
DNA: TGCAGTGCTAGTTTGTGGGACAGGGGGAGAGAGACCCAGTACTTC
CDR3: CSASLWDRGRETQYF

D: .
length: 13
J: TRBJ2-2
size: .
V: TRBV27
DNA: TGTGCCAGCAGTTTTAGGGGTACCGGGGAGCTGTTTTTT
CDR3: CASSFRGTGELFF

D: .
length: 16
J: TRBJ1-3
size: .
V: TRBV10-3
DNA: TGTGCCATCAGTGACACTCAACCTGGCTCTGGAAACACCATATATTTT
CDR3: CAISDTQPGSGNTIYF

D: TRBD1
length: 15
J: TRBJ2-1
size: .
V: TRBV5-1
DNA: TGCGCCAGCAGCGGGGGGACAGGGGGATATGATGAGCAGTTCTTC
CDR3: CASSGGTGGYDEQFF

D: TRBD2
length: 17
J: TRBJ2-3
size: .
V: TRBV10-3
DNA: TGTGCCATCAGTGAACCTCAAGCGGGGACTAGCACAGATACGCAGTATTTT
CDR3: CAISEPQAGTSTDTQYF

D: TRBD1
length: 15
J: TRBJ2-1
size: .
V: TRBV6-2/TRBV6-3
DNA: TGTGCCAGCAGTTCCTGGGATTCATCAGGGGGTGAGCAGTTCTTC
CDR3: CASSSWDSSGGEQFF

D: .
length: 12
J: TRBJ2-1
size: .
V: TRBV27
DNA: TGTGCCAGCAGTTTCGAGGGAAGGGAGCAGTTCTTC
CDR3: CASSFEGREQFF

D: .
length: 11
J: TRBJ2-7
size: .
V: TRBV29-1
DNA: TGCAGCGTTGATTCGGGGTACGAGCAGTACTTC
CDR3: CSVDSGYEQYF

D: .
length: 11
J: TRBJ2-7
size: once
V: TRBV20-1
DNA: TGCAGTGCTAGATTCTACGGCGAGCAGTACTTC
CDR3: CSARFYGEQYF

D: .
length: 16
J: TRBJ2-3
size: .
V: TRBV27
DNA: TGTGCCAGCAGTTTATCGGCAGGGGCTCGGGCAGATACGCAGTATTTT
CDR3: CASSLSAGARADTQYF

D: TRBD2
length: 15
J: TRBJ2-5
size: .
V: TRBV30
DNA: TGTGCCTGGAGTCCCCAGCGGGGTAACCAAGAGACCCAGTACTTC
CDR3: CAWSPQRGNQETQYF

D: TRBD1
length: 16
J: TRBJ2-7
size: .
V: TRBV19
DNA: TGTGCCAGTAGTCCCGGTCCGGGACAGGGAGTCGGGGAGCAGTACTTC
CDR3: CASSPGPGQGVGEQYF

D: .
length: 13
J: TRBJ2-5
size: .
V: TRBV15
DNA: TGTGCCACCAGCCCCGGGACATCAAAGACCCAGTACTTC
CDR3: CATSPGTSKTQYF

D: .
length: 14
J: TRBJ1-4
size: .
V: TRBV6-5
DNA: TGTGCCAGTAATAGGCGGGTAGAGGATGAAAAACTGTTTTTT
CDR3: CASNRRVEDEKLFF

D: TRBD1
length: 15
J: TRBJ1-1
size: .
V: TRBV5-1
DNA: TGCGCCAGCAGCCCCGGGACAGCGACGAACACTGAAGCTTTCTTT
CDR3: CASSPGTATNTEAFF

D: .
length: 16
J: TRBJ1-6
size: .
V: TRBV10-3
DNA: TGTGCCATCAGTGAGTCGTGGGCGCAAAATAATTCACCCCTCCACTTT
CDR3: CAISESWAQNNSPLHF

D: .
length: 15
J: TRBJ2-4
size: .
V: TRBV27
DNA: TGTGCCAGCAGTTTTGATCGGGAATTTCGAAACATTCAGTACTTC
CDR3: CASSFDREFRNIQYF

D: .
length: 15
J: TRBJ2-1
size: .
V: TRBV5-1
DNA: TGCGCCAGCAGCCCCCGGGACTTACCCTACAATGAGCAGTTCTTC
CDR3: CASSPRDLPYNEQFF

D: TRBD2
length: 15
J: TRBJ2-7
size: .
V: TRBV30
DNA: TGTGCCTGGAGTGCCCGCGGGAGGGCCCCCTACGAGCAGTACTTC
CDR3: CAWSARGRAPYEQYF

D: TRBD1
length: 15
J: TRBJ2-2
size: .
V: TRBV6-5
DNA: TGTGCCAGCACTATGGACAGGTTTAACACCGGGGAGCTGTTTTTT
CDR3: CASTMDRFNTGELFF

D: .
length: 15
J: TRBJ2-1
size: .
V: TRBV24-1
DNA: TGTGCCACCAGTGCCAAACAGGGTACGAGGAATGAGCAGTTCTTC
CDR3: CATSAKQGTRNEQFF

D: .
length: 14
J: TRBJ1-4
size: .
V: TRBV7-9
DNA: TGTGCCAGCAGCTTAGCGGCAGGGAATGAAAAACTGTTTTTT
CDR3: CASSLAAGNEKLFF

D: TRBD1
length: 16
J: TRBJ1-1
size: .
V: TRBV27
DNA: TGTGCCAGCAGTTCAGGACAGGGAGGAGGGTACACTGAAGCTTTCTTT
CDR3: CASSSGQGGGYTEAFF

D: .
length: 13
J: TRBJ1-3
size: .
V: TRBV4-1
DNA: TGCGCCAGCAGCCTCGACAGCGGAAACACCATATATTTT
CDR3: CASSLDSGNTIYF

D: .
length: 16
J: TRBJ1-5
size: .
V: TRBV7-8
DNA: TGTGCCAGCAGCTTAGAAGGCAGGAGGTTTGGTCAGCCCCAGCATTTT
CDR3: CASSLEGRRFGQPQHF

D: .
length: 13
J: TRBJ2-1
size: .
V: TRBV7-3
DNA: TGTGCCAGCAGTCCACACAGGGAGAATGAGCAGTTCTTC
CDR3: CASSPHRENEQFF

D: .
length: 16
J: TRBJ1-1
size: .
V: TRBV28
DNA: TGTGCCAGCAGTCCACACGCCCAGGGGCCTTACACTGAAGCTTTCTTT
CDR3: CASSPHAQGPYTEAFF

D: TRBD2
length: 14
J: TRBJ2-1
size: .
V: TRBV30
DNA: TGTGCCTGGAGTGTACAAGCGGGACTCAATGAGCAGTTCTTC
CDR3: CAWSVQAGLNEQFF

D: .
length: 16
J: TRBJ2-1
size: .
V: TRBV14
DNA: TGTGCCAGCAGCCAACCGACTAGTCCAGCCTACAATGAGCAGTTCTTC
CDR3: CASSQPTSPAYNEQFF

D: .
length: 12
J: TRBJ1-1
size: .
V: TRBV29-1
DNA: TGCAGCGTCGCGACAGGGAACACTGAAGCTTTCTTT
CDR3: CSVATGNTEAFF

D: .
length: 14
J: TRBJ2-7
size: .
V: TRBV7-2
DNA: TGTGCCAGCAGCCCCGCGGGGTTCTCCTACGAGCAGTACTTC
CDR3: CASSPAGFSYEQYF

D: .
length: 13
J: TRBJ1-3
size: .
V: TRBV29-1
DNA: TGCAGCGCCCACTTGAGCTCTGGAAACACCATATATTTT
CDR3: CSAHLSSGNTIYF

D: TRBD1
length: 13
J: TRBJ1-2
size: .
V: TRBV7-9
DNA: TGTGCCAGCAGCCCACAGGGGGCGCGAGGCTACACCTTC
CDR3: CASSPQGARGYTF

D: .
length: 14
J: TRBJ1-2
size: .
V: TRBV10-3
DNA: TGTGCCATCAGTGAGTCGGAGGATAGCTATGGCTACACCTTC
CDR3: CAISESEDSYGYTF

D: TRBD1
length: 15
J: TRBJ2-1
size: .
V: TRBV7-8
DNA: TGTGCCAGCAGCTTTTCGGGACAGGGAAACAATGAGCAGTTCTTC
CDR3: CASSFSGQGNNEQFF

D: TRBD2
length: 15
J: TRBJ2-3
size: .
V: TRBV3-1/TRBV3-2
DNA: TGTGCCAGCAGCGACCGGGGGGGCTGGACAGATACGCAGTATTTT
CDR3: CASSDRGGWTDTQYF

D: .
length: 15
J: TRBJ2-1
size: .
V: TRBV13
DNA: TGTGCCAGCAGCTTAGTTGGGAGCGCCTACAATGAGCAGTTCTTC
CDR3: CASSLVGSAYNEQFF

D: .
length: 13
J: TRBJ1-2
size: .
V: TRBV14
DNA: TGTGCCAGCAGCCAAGATCTGTATTCTGGCTACACCTTC
CDR3: CASSQDLYSGYTF

D: TRBD1
length: 14
J: TRBJ2-1
size: .
V: TRBV15
DNA: TGTGCCACCGGGGGCAGGGGGCGCCTTACTGAGCAGTTCTTC
CDR3: CATGGRGRLTEQFF

D: .
length: 16
J: TRBJ2-1
size: .
V: TRBV19
DNA: TGTGCCAGTAGTATTCCACAGGGCTTCACCTACAATGAGCAGTTCTTC
CDR3: CASSIPQGFTYNEQFF

D: TRBD1
length: 14
J: TRBJ1-5
size: .
V: TRBV6-5
DNA: TGTGCCAGCAGTAAGAACCAGGGGGATCAGCCCCAGCATTTT
CDR3: CASSKNQGDQPQHF

D: .
length: 12
J: TRBJ2-5
size: .
V: TRBV2
DNA: TGTGCCAGCAGTGTCGGAGAGGAGACCCAGTACTTC
CDR3: CASSVGEETQYF

D: .
length: 14
J: TRBJ1-2
size: .
V: TRBV9
DNA: TGTGCCAGCAGCAAATCTGAGCTTGACTATGGCTACACCTTC
CDR3: CASSKSELDYGYTF